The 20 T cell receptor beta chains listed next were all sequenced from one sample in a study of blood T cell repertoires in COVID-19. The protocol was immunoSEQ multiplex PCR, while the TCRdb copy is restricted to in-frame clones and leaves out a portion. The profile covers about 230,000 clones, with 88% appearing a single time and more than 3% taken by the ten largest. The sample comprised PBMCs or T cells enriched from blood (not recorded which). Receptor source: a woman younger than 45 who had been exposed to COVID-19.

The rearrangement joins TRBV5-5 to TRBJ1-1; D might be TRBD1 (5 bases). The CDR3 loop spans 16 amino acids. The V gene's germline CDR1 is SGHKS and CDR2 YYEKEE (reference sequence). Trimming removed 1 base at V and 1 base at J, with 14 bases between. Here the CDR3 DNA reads TGTGCCAGCAGCTTGTGGGTCAGGGTAGGGAACACTGAAGCTTTCTTT. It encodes CASSLWVRVGNTEAFF.

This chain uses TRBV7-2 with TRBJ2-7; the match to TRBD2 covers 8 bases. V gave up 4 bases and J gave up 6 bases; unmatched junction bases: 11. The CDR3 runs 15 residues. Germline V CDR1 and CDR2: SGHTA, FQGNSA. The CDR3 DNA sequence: TGTGCCAGCAGCTCAGAGCGGGAGCGGTCCGGCGAGCAGTACTTC. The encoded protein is CASSSERERSGEQYF.

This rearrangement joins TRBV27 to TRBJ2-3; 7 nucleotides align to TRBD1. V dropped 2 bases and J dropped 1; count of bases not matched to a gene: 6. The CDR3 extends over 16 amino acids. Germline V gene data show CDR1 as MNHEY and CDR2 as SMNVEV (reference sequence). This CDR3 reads CASSLRDRVGTDTQYF. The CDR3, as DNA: TGTGCCAGCAGTTTACGCGACAGGGTCGGCACAGATACGCAGTATTTT.

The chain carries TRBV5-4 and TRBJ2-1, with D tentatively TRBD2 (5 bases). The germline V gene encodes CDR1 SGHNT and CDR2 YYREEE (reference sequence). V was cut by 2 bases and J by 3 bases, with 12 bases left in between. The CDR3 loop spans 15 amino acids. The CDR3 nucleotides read TGTGCCAGCAGCTTTGGGCGGGCCAACTACAATGAGCAGTTCTTC. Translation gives CASSFGRANYNEQFF.

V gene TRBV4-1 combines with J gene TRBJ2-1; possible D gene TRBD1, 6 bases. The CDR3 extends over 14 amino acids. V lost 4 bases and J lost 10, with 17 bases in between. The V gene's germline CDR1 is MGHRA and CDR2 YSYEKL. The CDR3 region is CASSLTGSGGEQFF. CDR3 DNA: TGCGCCAGCAGCCTTACAGGGTCGGGCGGGGAGCAGTTCTTC.

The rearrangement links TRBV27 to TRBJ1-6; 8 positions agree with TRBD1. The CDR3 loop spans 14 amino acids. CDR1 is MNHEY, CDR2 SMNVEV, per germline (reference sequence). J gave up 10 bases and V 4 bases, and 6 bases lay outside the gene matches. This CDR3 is CASSYTGGKSPLHF. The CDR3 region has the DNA TGTGCCAGCAGTTACACAGGGGGGAAATCACCCCTCCACTTT.

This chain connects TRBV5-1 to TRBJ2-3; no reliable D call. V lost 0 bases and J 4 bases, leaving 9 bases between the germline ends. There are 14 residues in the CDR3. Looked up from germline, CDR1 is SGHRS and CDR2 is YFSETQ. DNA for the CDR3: TGCGCCAGCAGCTTGGGTGCGTTCCCAGATACGCAGTATTTT. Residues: CASSLGAFPDTQYF.

The CDR3 sequence: CASSLAGRSYEQYF. The CDR3 nucleotides are TGCGCCAGCAGCTTAGCGGGACGCTCGTACGAGCAGTACTTC. The rearrangement links TRBV5-1 to TRBJ2-7; 7 nucleotides align to TRBD2. V lost 2 bases to trimming and J lost 4 bases; unmatched junction nucleotides: 6. Germline V gene lookup returns CDR1 SGHRS and CDR2 YFSETQ. The CDR3 runs 14 residues.

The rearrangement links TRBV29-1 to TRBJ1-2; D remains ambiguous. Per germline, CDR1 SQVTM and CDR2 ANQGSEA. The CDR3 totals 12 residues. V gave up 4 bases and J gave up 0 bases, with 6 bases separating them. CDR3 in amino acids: CSVGRSNYGYTF. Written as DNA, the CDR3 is TGCAGCGTTGGTAGATCTAACTATGGCTACACCTTC.

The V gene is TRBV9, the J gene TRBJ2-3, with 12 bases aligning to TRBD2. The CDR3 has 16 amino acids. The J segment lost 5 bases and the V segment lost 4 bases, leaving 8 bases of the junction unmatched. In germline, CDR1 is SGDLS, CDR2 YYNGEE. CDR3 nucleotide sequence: TGTGCCAGCAGCCCTAGATCTAGCGGGAGGGGAGATACGCAGTATTTT. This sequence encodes CASSPRSSGRGDTQYF. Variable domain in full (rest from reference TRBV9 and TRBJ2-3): DSGVTQTPKHLITATGQRVTLRCSPRSGDLSVYWYQQSLDQGLQFLIQYYNGEERAKGNILERFSAQQFPDLHSELNLSSLELGDSALYFCASSPRSSGRGDTQYFGPGTRLTVL.

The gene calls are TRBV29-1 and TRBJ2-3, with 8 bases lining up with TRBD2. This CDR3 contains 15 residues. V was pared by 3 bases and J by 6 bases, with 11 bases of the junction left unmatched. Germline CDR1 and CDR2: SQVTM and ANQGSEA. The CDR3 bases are TGCAGCGTTGAGGGGCCTAGCGGGTATGCGGATACGCAGTATTTT. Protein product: CSVEGPSGYADTQYF.

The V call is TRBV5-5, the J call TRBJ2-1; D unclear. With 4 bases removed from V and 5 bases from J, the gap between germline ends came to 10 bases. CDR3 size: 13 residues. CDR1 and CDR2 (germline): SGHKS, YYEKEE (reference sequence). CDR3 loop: CASSASPNNEQFF. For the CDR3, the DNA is TGTGCCAGCAGCGCAAGCCCGAACAATGAGCAGTTCTTC.

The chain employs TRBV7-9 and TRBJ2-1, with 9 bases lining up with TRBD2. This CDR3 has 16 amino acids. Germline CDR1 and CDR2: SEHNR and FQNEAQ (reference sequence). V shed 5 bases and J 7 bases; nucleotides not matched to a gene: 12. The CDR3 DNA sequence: TGTGCCAGCAGCCCCCCCCCAGCGGGAGGATCTAATGAGCAGTTCTTC. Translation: CASSPPPAGGSNEQFF.

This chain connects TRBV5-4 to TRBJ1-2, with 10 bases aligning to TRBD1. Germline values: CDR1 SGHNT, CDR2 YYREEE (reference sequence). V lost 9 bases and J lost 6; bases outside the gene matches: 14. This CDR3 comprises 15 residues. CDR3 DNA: TGTGCCACCCTTGGGGGGACAGGGGTAACAAATGGCTACACCTTC. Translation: CATLGGTGVTNGYTF.

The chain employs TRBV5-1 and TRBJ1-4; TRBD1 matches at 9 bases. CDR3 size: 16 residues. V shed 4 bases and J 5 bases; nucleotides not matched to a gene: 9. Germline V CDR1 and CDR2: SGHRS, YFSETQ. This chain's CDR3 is CASSPRPTGGNEKLFF. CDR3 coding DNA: TGCGCCAGCAGCCCAAGGCCGACAGGGGGGAATGAAAAACTGTTTTTT.

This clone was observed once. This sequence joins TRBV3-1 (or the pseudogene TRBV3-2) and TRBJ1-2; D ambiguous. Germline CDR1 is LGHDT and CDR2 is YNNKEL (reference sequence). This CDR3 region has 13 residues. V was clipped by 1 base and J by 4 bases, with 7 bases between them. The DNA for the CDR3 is TGTGCCAGCAGCCAAGGCCGGGGCTATGGCTACACCTTC. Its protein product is CASSQGRGYGYTF.

The CDR3 region is CAWSVRVEQYF. The CDR3 coding sequence is TGTGCCTGGAGTGTACGGGTGGAGCAGTACTTC. The rearrangement links TRBV30 to TRBJ2-7; D is uncertain. Germline lookup yields CDR1 GTSNPN and CDR2 SVGIG (reference sequence). The CDR3 has 11 amino acids. V was shortened by 0 bases and J by 7 bases, with 7 bases between the two germline ends.

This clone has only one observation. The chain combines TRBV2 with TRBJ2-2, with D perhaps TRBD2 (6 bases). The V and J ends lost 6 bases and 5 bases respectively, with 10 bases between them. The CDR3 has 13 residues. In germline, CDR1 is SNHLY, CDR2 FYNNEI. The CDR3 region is CASREGRTGELFF. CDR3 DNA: TGTGCCAGCAGGGAGGGGAGGACCGGGGAGCTGTTTTTT. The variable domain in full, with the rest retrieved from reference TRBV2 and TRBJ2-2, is EPEVTQTPSHQVTQMGQEVILRCVPISNHLYFYWYRQILGQKVEFLVSFYNNEISEKSEIFDDQFSVERPDGSNFTLKIRSTKLEDSAMYFCASREGRTGELFFGEGSRLTVL.

CDR3 nucleotide sequence: TGTGCCACCAGTGATTACGGGACTAGCGGAGAGGGTGAGCAGTTCTTC. This translates into CATSDYGTSGEGEQFF. The V and J genes are TRBV24-1 and TRBJ2-1, with 11 positions matching TRBD2. The germline CDR1 and CDR2 sequences are KGHDR and SFDVKD. The CDR3 is 16 residues long. V dropped 2 bases and J dropped 9; count of bases not matched to a gene: 8.

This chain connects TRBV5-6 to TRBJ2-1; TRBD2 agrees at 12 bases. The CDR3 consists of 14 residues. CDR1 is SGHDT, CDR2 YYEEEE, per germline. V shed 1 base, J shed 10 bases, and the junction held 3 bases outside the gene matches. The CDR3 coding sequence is TGTGCCAGCAGCTTGCCGGGACTAGCGGGCGAGCAGTTCTTC. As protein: CASSLPGLAGEQFF.